The 9 T cell receptor beta chains given below trace back to one sample, sequenced in a study of beta chain features in type 1 diabetes. Points from the study as a whole: In every one of the four CD4+ subsets, TCRB CDR3s were moderately but significantly shorter in Type 1 diabetes patients.

The authors reverse transcribed all of the isolated RNA, so sequencing captured expressed TCRB transcripts. TCRdb's table, derived via immunoSEQ multiplex PCR, lists solely in-frame clones and lacks some. The repertoire consists of 600,000 or so clones, with around 15% occurring once and the leading ten covering nearly 0.04%. These receptors lack a known antigen. Source material: naive CD4+ T cells from blood. The receptors were gathered from a man aged 18-30 years with type 1 diabetes.

The chain carries TRBV5-1 and TRBJ1-5, with D possibly matching TRBD1 (6 bases). The CDR3 sequence is 15 residues long. Germline V gene sequence: CDR1 SGHRS, CDR2 YFSETQ. Trimming cost V 0 bases and J 2 bases, with 9 bases left between them. The CDR3 region has the DNA TGCGCCAGCAGCTTGGCCGGGGGCCGCAATCAGCCCCAGCATTTT. Encoded protein: CASSLAGGRNQPQHF.

This sequence joins TRBV9 and TRBJ1-4; D uncertain. Trimming removed 4 bases at V and 7 bases at J, with 8 bases between. The CDR3 totals 12 residues. Germline assignment: CDR1 SGDLS and CDR2 YYNGEE. Here the CDR3 reads CASSQQGEKLFF. In DNA, the CDR3 is TGTGCCAGCAGCCAGCAAGGTGAAAAACTGTTTTTT.

This clone was recorded a few times. The genes are TRBV30 and TRBJ2-1; D unresolved. The germline V gene encodes CDR1 GTSNPN and CDR2 SVGIG (reference sequence). The CDR3 contains 11 residues. V was cut by 1 base and J by 5 bases, with 3 bases left in between. The CDR3 protein is CAWSGDNEQFF. CDR3 sequence (DNA): TGTGCCTGGAGTGGGGACAATGAGCAGTTCTTC.

This clone has only a few counts. The genes are TRBV5-4 and TRBJ1-2, with D uncertain. V lost 2 bases and J 6 bases, leaving 8 bases between the germline ends. This CDR3 is 12 amino acids long. The germline V gene has CDR1 SGHNT and CDR2 YYREEE (reference sequence). CDR3 DNA sequence: TGTGCCAGCAGCTTTGGGGTCGATGGCTACACCTTC. Its protein is CASSFGVDGYTF.

The genes are TRBV9 and TRBJ2-1; 8 nucleotides align to TRBD1. Germline values: CDR1 SGDLS, CDR2 YYNGEE. With 3 bases clipped from V and 3 bases from J, the junction kept 2 bases outside the gene matches. CDR3 size: 14 residues. Here the CDR3 reads CASSDRGNYNEQFF. CDR3 nucleotide sequence: TGTGCCAGCAGCGACAGGGGGAACTACAATGAGCAGTTCTTC.

This sequence joins TRBV4-2 and TRBJ1-5, with D perhaps TRBD1 (5 bases). Germline values: CDR1 LGHNA, CDR2 YNFKEQ. This CDR3 spans 18 amino acids. Trimming took 1 base from V and 2 from J, leaving 18 bases between them. CDR3 coding DNA: TGTGCCAGCAGCCAAGTTGGGACCGGGCTCTCTCGCAATCAGCCCCAGCATTTT. This sequence encodes CASSQVGTGLSRNQPQHF.

This clone was seen a handful of times. This chain connects TRBV7-9 to TRBJ1-2; D not certain. Germline V gene sequence: CDR1 SEHNR, CDR2 FQNEAQ (reference sequence). V dropped 5 bases and J dropped 3 bases, with 13 bases sitting between them. This CDR3 region has 14 residues. The CDR3 loop is CASSAIGRDYGYTF. CDR3 DNA: TGTGCCAGCAGCGCGATCGGACGGGACTATGGCTACACCTTC. The full variable domain, with the rest looked up from reference TRBV7-9 and TRBJ1-2, is DTGVSQNPRHKITKRGQNVTFRCDPISEHNRLYWYRQTLGQGPEFLTYFQNEAQLEKSRLLSDRFSAERPKGSFSTLEIQRTEQGDSAMYLCASSAIGRDYGYTFGSGTRLTVV.

In this sample, this clone turned up a few times. The rearrangement joins TRBV5-1 to TRBJ2-5; TRBD1 matches 10 bases. Germline CDR1 is SGHRS and CDR2 is YFSETQ. The V segment lost 3 bases and the J segment 1 base; nucleotides outside the gene matches: 3. The CDR3 is 15 amino acids. CDR3: CASSYRQGAQETQYF. In DNA form, the CDR3 reads TGCGCCAGCAGCTATCGACAGGGGGCCCAAGAGACCCAGTACTTC.

The chain joins TRBV11-2 to TRBJ2-5, with 7 bases lining up with TRBD1. The CDR3 extends over 13 amino acids. The V gene's germline CDR1 is SGHAT and CDR2 FQNNGV. The V and J ends lost 5 bases and 4 bases, in that order; junction bases with no gene match: 4. The CDR3 sequence is CASSQGGPETQYF. The CDR3 DNA follows: TGTGCCAGCAGCCAAGGGGGCCCAGAGACCCAGTACTTC.